Listed below are T cell receptor beta chains from one sample, sequenced in a study of blood T cell repertoires in COVID-19. Some clones are missing from TCRdb's copy, which holds only in-frame ones; the method was immunoSEQ multiplex PCR. The sample includes 250,000 to 350,000 clones, around 87% seen only once; the top ten take around 7.8%. Sequenced: peripheral blood. Source of these receptors: a woman aged 45-65 years who had recovered from COVID-19. CDR3s include the opening cysteine and the closing phenylalanine or tryptophan. The D gene is left open where the match is weak. Expanded clones get a size class; other rows say once, few or many, or leave the size out.

j_call: TRBJ1-5; v_call: TRBV7-2; d_call: .; cdr3_length: 12; clone_size: .; cdr3_nt: TGTGCCAGCAGCATACTAAATCAGCCCCAGCATTTT; cdr3_aa: CASSILNQPQHF
j_call: TRBJ1-5; v_call: TRBV5-6; d_call: .; cdr3_length: 16; clone_size: .; cdr3_nt: TGTGCCAGCAGCAGTACCCTTACAGGTCTGGACCAGCCCCAGCATTTT; cdr3_aa: CASSSTLTGLDQPQHF
j_call: TRBJ2-2; v_call: TRBV6-5; d_call: TRBD2; cdr3_length: 15; clone_size: .; cdr3_nt: TGTGCCAGCAGTTACGGGACTAGAGGCACCGGGGAGCTGTTTTTT; cdr3_aa: CASSYGTRGTGELFF
j_call: TRBJ2-7; v_call: TRBV6-2/TRBV6-3; d_call: .; cdr3_length: 14; clone_size: few; cdr3_nt: TGTGCCAGCAGCGCCGATGGGACTTTGGACGAGCAGTACTTC; cdr3_aa: CASSADGTLDEQYF
j_call: TRBJ1-2; v_call: TRBV28; d_call: TRBD1; cdr3_length: 15; clone_size: .; cdr3_nt: TGTGCCAGCACATTCAGGGGGGCCACCACATATGGCTACACCTTC; cdr3_aa: CASTFRGATTYGYTF
j_call: TRBJ1-3; v_call: TRBV7-8; d_call: .; cdr3_length: 15; clone_size: once; cdr3_nt: TGTGCCAGCAGCTTAGGCGGCAGGGCTGGAAACACCATATATTTT; cdr3_aa: CASSLGGRAGNTIYF
j_call: TRBJ2-1; v_call: TRBV2; d_call: TRBD2; cdr3_length: 14; clone_size: .; cdr3_nt: TGTGCCAGCAGTGAACTAGCGGGGGGAAATGAGCAGTTCTTC; cdr3_aa: CASSELAGGNEQFF
j_call: TRBJ2-2; v_call: TRBV7-9; d_call: TRBD2; cdr3_length: 17; clone_size: .; cdr3_nt: TGTGCCAGCCAAGGCTGGCTAGCGGGAGGGCGGACCGGGGAGCTGTTTTTT; cdr3_aa: CASQGWLAGGRTGELFF
j_call: TRBJ1-1; v_call: TRBV6-2/TRBV6-3; d_call: TRBD1; cdr3_length: 19; clone_size: .; cdr3_nt: TGTGCCAGCAGTTACTCGAAAGTCTGGGCAGGGGGAGATAGCACTGAAGCTTTCTTT; cdr3_aa: CASSYSKVWAGGDSTEAFF
j_call: TRBJ2-2; v_call: TRBV19; d_call: .; cdr3_length: 14; clone_size: once; cdr3_nt: TGTGCCAGTAGTATAGGACACCAGACCGGGGAGCTGTTTTTT; cdr3_aa: CASSIGHQTGELFF
j_call: TRBJ1-1; v_call: TRBV27; d_call: .; cdr3_length: 13; clone_size: .; cdr3_nt: TGTGCCAGCAGTAAACAGGAACTCACTGAAGCTTTCTTT; cdr3_aa: CASSKQELTEAFF
j_call: TRBJ2-3; v_call: TRBV9; d_call: .; cdr3_length: 14; clone_size: .; cdr3_nt: TGTGCCAGCAGCGGGACTAGGGGGACAGATACGCAGTATTTT; cdr3_aa: CASSGTRGTDTQYF
j_call: TRBJ2-7; v_call: TRBV20-1; d_call: .; cdr3_length: 11; clone_size: once; cdr3_nt: TGCAGTGCTAGTACAGGCTACGAGCAGTACTTC; cdr3_aa: CSASTGYEQYF
j_call: TRBJ1-1; v_call: TRBV19; d_call: TRBD1; cdr3_length: 15; clone_size: .; cdr3_nt: TGTGCCAGTAGTATAGATAACACAGGGGCCACTGAAGCTTTCTTT; cdr3_aa: CASSIDNTGATEAFF
j_call: TRBJ2-7; v_call: TRBV3-1/TRBV3-2; d_call: .; cdr3_length: 13; clone_size: once; cdr3_nt: TGTGCCAGCAGCCATAGGAGGGGATACGAGCAGTACTTC; cdr3_aa: CASSHRRGYEQYF
j_call: TRBJ2-7; v_call: TRBV6-6; d_call: TRBD1; cdr3_length: 14; clone_size: .; cdr3_nt: TGTGCCAGCAGATACGACAGGGGCTCCTACGAGCAGTACTTC; cdr3_aa: CASRYDRGSYEQYF
j_call: TRBJ1-1; v_call: TRBV28; d_call: .; cdr3_length: 13; clone_size: .; cdr3_nt: TGTGCCAGCAGTTTGGACAGAGGATATGAAGCTTTCTTT; cdr3_aa: CASSLDRGYEAFF